Below, one T cell receptor beta chain is given with its context. The repertoire was sequenced with immunoSEQ multiplex PCR; TCRdb's copy has only in-frame clones and lacks some. Of approximately 150,000 clones in the sample, 80% to 90% were seen once. These data are taken from a study of blood T cell repertoires in COVID-19. Sequencing was carried out using peripheral blood. The receptor comes from a man aged 60 to 75 with active or convalescent COVID-19.

This CDR3 reads CASRIQGSYTEAFF. The CDR3 DNA follows: TGCGCCAGCAGGATTCAGGGGTCGTACACTGAAGCTTTCTTT. This sequence joins TRBV4-3 and TRBJ1-1; perhaps TRBD1 as D (6 bases). The CDR3 is 14 residues long. The V gene lost 6 bases and the J gene lost 3 bases, with 14 bases spanning the gap. The V gene's germline CDR1 is LGHNA and CDR2 YSLEER.